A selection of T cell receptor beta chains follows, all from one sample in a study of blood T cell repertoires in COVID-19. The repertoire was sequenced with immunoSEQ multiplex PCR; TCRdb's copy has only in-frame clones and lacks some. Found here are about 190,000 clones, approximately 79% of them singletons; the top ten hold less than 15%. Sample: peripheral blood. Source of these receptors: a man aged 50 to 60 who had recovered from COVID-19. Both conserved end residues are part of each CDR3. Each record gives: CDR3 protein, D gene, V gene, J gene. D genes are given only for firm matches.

CASSQDRAVLHF	NA	TRBV3-1/TRBV3-2	TRBJ1-6
CASSLGQTSNYGYTF	NA	TRBV7-2	TRBJ1-2
CASSLLEEQYF	NA	TRBV5-1	TRBJ2-7
CASFERDAIYPDTQYF	TRBD2	TRBV2	TRBJ2-3
CASSQGSGSPPNTGELFF	TRBD2	TRBV4-1	TRBJ2-2
CSVEGGSGQETQYF	NA	TRBV29-1	TRBJ2-5
CASSLFGLGTDTQYF	TRBD2	TRBV27	TRBJ2-3
CASSSRRTLHF	NA	TRBV28	TRBJ1-6
CAWGQEGYEQYF	TRBD1	TRBV30	TRBJ2-7
CASRKTDGESYEQYF	NA	TRBV19	TRBJ2-7
CASRTSGSYEQYF	TRBD2	TRBV19	TRBJ2-7
CASSLIISGGTEAFF	TRBD1	TRBV2	TRBJ1-1
CASRGLAGGLNEQFF	TRBD2	TRBV2	TRBJ2-1
CASSALRELGANVLTF	NA	TRBV6-1	TRBJ2-6
CASSPRGAPGANVLTF	TRBD2	TRBV11-3	TRBJ2-6
CASASGGAGTDTQYF	NA	TRBV5-1	TRBJ2-3
CAISEFGSAKNIQYF	NA	TRBV10-3	TRBJ2-4
CASSPLGRAVGEAFF	NA	TRBV7-9	TRBJ1-1
CASSLRTSGETQYF	TRBD2	TRBV11-2	TRBJ2-5
CASSFTGRDMNTGELFF	NA	TRBV28	TRBJ2-2
CASSFSGMNGYTF	NA	TRBV28	TRBJ1-2
CASSLWGGTGELFF	TRBD2	TRBV5-1	TRBJ2-2
CAWSLGTSGGTDTQYF	TRBD2	TRBV30	TRBJ2-3
CAVGQGTYNEQFF	TRBD1	TRBV24-1	TRBJ2-1
CASSAGLSYEQYF	TRBD2	TRBV13	TRBJ2-7
CASSYTVGTGEQYF	NA	TRBV6-5	TRBJ2-7
CASSPAGFGKTQYF	NA	TRBV4-1	TRBJ2-5
CASSYGSGDGRQETQYF	NA	TRBV6-2/TRBV6-3	TRBJ2-5
CASSHHLRTSETGPNYEQYF	TRBD2	TRBV4-2	TRBJ2-7
CASSIERGSMNTEAFF	NA	TRBV19	TRBJ1-1
CASSPAGLLYGYTF	NA	TRBV28	TRBJ1-2
CASSPEGTSGRYTGELFF	TRBD2	TRBV5-5	TRBJ2-2
CASTTGTAGSYEQYF	TRBD1	TRBV19	TRBJ2-7
CASSLVGAPRTGELFF	NA	TRBV19	TRBJ2-2
CASSESFSYEQYF	NA	TRBV6-1	TRBJ2-7
CASSTRQGATGNTIYF	TRBD1	TRBV19	TRBJ1-3
CASSLIEVTGEQYF	NA	TRBV5-1	TRBJ2-7
CASTGDGGYGYTF	NA	TRBV4-1	TRBJ1-2
CASRRDRGVYNSPLHF	TRBD1	TRBV28	TRBJ1-6
CASSDLGQGKAFF	TRBD1	TRBV2	TRBJ1-1